The clone carrying this TCR beta chain occurred many times. This record comes from a study of early T cells in non-severe SARS-CoV-2 infection. Each CDR3 protein is one row after TCRdb ran MiXCR on the 5' RACE reads. The sample shows over 20,000 distinct CDR3 sequences, roughly 4.7% of them seen only once. V was cut by 7 bases and J by 9 bases, with 16 bases left in between. Looked up from germline, CDR1 is MNHEY and CDR2 is SVGEGT. This CDR3 has 13 amino acids. This chain connects TRBV6-2 or TRBV6-3 to TRBJ1-5; D might be TRBD1 (6 bases). Specimen: whole blood. This receptor was obtained from an adult who was a healthcare worker with PCR-confirmed SARS-CoV-2 infection or an uninfected control (not recorded which). CDR3 DNA: TGTGCCAGCACCACAGGGAAATCTCGGCCCCAGCATTTT. Protein sequence: CASTTGKSRPQHF.